Following are 25 T cell receptor beta chains from one sample sequenced in a study of radiation and T cells in renal cell carcinoma (dated by TCRdb to 2020 to 2022). Library preparation used the immunoSEQ multiplex PCR assay. Not all clones reach the TCRdb copy of this immuneACCESS table, which keeps in-frame sequences only. Checked studies attribute under half of the gap to unresolved V genes and leave the rest unexplained. The sample data list approximately 90,000 clones, and approximately 86% of these were observed just once. The biggest ten clones account for over 6% of the sample. In light of the paper, this sample's time point label describes: baseline pretreatment blood. Taken with the paper, the label for treatment or condition translates to: 15 Gy SBRT to primary tumor, nephrectomy 4 weeks later. The starting material was blood, obtained from a patient whose treatment included radiotherapy and nephrectomy. The receptor set was obtained from a man aged 50-59 years with renal cell carcinoma.

This chain uses TRBV27 with TRBJ2-5, with D perhaps TRBD1 (5 bases). V was cut by 5 bases and J by 3 bases, with 16 bases left in between. The CDR3 consists of 15 residues. Germline V gene sequence: CDR1 MNHEY, CDR2 SMNVEV (reference sequence). The CDR3: CASSHRYGLEETQYF. The CDR3 coding sequence is TGTGCCAGCAGTCACAGGTACGGCTTGGAAGAGACCCAGTACTTC.

CDR3 nucleotide sequence: TGTGCCAGCAGCGACTACAGACAGGGTTTGGCTGAAGCTTTCTTT. Protein sequence: CASSDYRQGLAEAFF. This chain links TRBV5-5 with TRBJ1-1; 7 bases fit TRBD1. Germline CDR1 reads SGHKS; CDR2 reads YYEKEE (reference sequence). The CDR3 loop spans 15 amino acids. Unmatched junction bases numbered 12, after V lost 4 bases and J lost 6 bases.

The chain couples TRBV11-2 to TRBJ2-1; 7 nucleotides match TRBD1. Unmatched junction bases numbered 7, after V lost 4 bases and J lost 1 base. The CDR3 has 16 residues. The germline V gene has CDR1 SGHAT and CDR2 FQNNGV. CDR3 residues: CASSSQRGQSYNEQFF. CDR3 DNA sequence: TGTGCCAGCAGCTCCCAGAGGGGGCAGTCCTACAATGAGCAGTTCTTC.

This rearrangement joins TRBV7-8 to TRBJ1-1; 9 bases are shared with TRBD1. The CDR3 has 17 amino acids. CDR1 is SGHVS, CDR2 FQNEAQ, per germline. J gave up 1 base and V 5 bases, and 11 bases lay outside the gene matches. The CDR3 reads CASSLNPGQGSNTEAFF. CDR3 bases: TGTGCCAGCAGCCTAAACCCGGGACAGGGATCGAACACTGAAGCTTTCTTT. The full variable domain, completed using reference TRBV7-8 and TRBJ1-1, is GAGVSQSPRYKVAKRGQDVALRCDPISGHVSLFWYQQALGQGPEFLTYFQNEAQLDKSGLPSDRFFAERPEGSVSTLKIQRTQQEDSAVYLCASSLNPGQGSNTEAFFGQGTRLTVV.

V and J are TRBV29-1 and TRBJ2-3; a weak D match, TRBD2 (5 bases). Trimming pared 2 bases from V and 8 bases from J, leaving 14 bases between. CDR1 is SQVTM, CDR2 ANQGSEA, per germline. The CDR3 extends over 13 amino acids. The CDR3 bases are TGCAGCGTTGAACCCCAGACTGGAGGTACGCAGTATTTT. This translates into CSVEPQTGGTQYF.

The chain combines TRBV5-4 with TRBJ1-4; tentatively, D is TRBD1 (6 bases). With 2 bases removed from V and 4 bases from J, the gap between germline ends came to 9 bases. The V gene's germline CDR1 is SGHNT and CDR2 YYREEE (reference sequence). The length of the CDR3 is 14 residues. The CDR3 nucleotides are TGTGCCAGCAGCTTACAGGGAGATAATGAAAAACTGTTTTTT. It specifies CASSLQGDNEKLFF.

The J gene is TRBJ1-5, the V gene TRBV28; 9 bases match TRBD1. The CDR3 loop spans 14 amino acids. The J segment lost 10 bases and the V segment lost 7 bases, leaving 11 bases of the junction unmatched. Per the germline V gene, CDR1 is MDHEN and CDR2 is SYDVKM. The CDR3 protein is CASKLGDRAGPQHF. CDR3 nucleotides: TGTGCCAGCAAACTGGGGGACAGGGCGGGTCCCCAGCATTTT.

This sequence joins TRBV2 and TRBJ2-7; 8 nucleotides match TRBD2. This CDR3 region has 13 residues. Trimming removed 7 bases from V and 5 bases from J; junction bases left unmatched: 7. The germline gives CDR1 SNHLY, CDR2 FYNNEI. The chain's CDR3 is CASTGLSGDEQYF. The CDR3 bases are TGTGCCAGCACTGGACTTAGCGGGGACGAGCAGTACTTC.

V is TRBV28 and J is TRBJ2-7; no definite D call. Germline V gene sequence: CDR1 MDHEN, CDR2 SYDVKM. The V and J ends lost 0 bases and 3 bases respectively, with 3 bases between them. The CDR3 runs to 12 residues. The CDR3 loop reads CASSLWLYEQYF. The CDR3 nucleotides read TGTGCCAGCAGTTTATGGCTCTACGAGCAGTACTTC.

V gene TRBV7-2 combines with J gene TRBJ2-3, with TRBD2 matching 7 bases. Germline trimming cut 7 bases from V and 5 bases from J; bases unmatched to any gene: 9. The CDR3 consists of 14 residues. From germline, CDR1 is SGHTA and CDR2 FQGNSA. The CDR3 here is CASITEWGGDTQYF. The CDR3 nucleotides read TGTGCCAGCATCACCGAGTGGGGGGGAGATACGCAGTATTTT.

This chain connects TRBV5-1 to TRBJ2-2; 10 bases align to TRBD1. Germline V CDR1 and CDR2: SGHRS, YFSETQ. This CDR3 region has 16 residues. The ends lost 2 bases at V and 5 bases at J; junction bases unmatched: 6. The CDR3 coding sequence is TGCGCCAGCAGCTTCAAGGGACAGGGGAAGACCGGGGAGCTGTTTTTT. The encoded protein is CASSFKGQGKTGELFF.

The CDR3: CASSPHEAGGNIQYF. The DNA for the CDR3 is TGTGCCAGCAGCCCCCACGAAGCGGGGGGGAACATTCAGTACTTC. The V call is TRBV7-8, the J call TRBJ2-4; 10 nucleotides line up with TRBD2. This CDR3 contains 15 residues. Per the germline V gene, CDR1 is SGHVS and CDR2 is FQNEAQ. With V trimmed by 5 bases and J by 7 bases, 8 bases remained unmatched.

The rearrangement uses TRBV6-6 and TRBJ2-7; 9 bases fit TRBD2. The length of the CDR3 is 14 residues. Per the germline V gene, CDR1 is MNHNY and CDR2 is SVGAGI (reference sequence). V lost 6 bases and J lost 2; bases outside the gene matches: 5. This CDR3 is CASSILAGPYEQYF. The DNA for the CDR3 is TGTGCCAGCAGCATACTAGCGGGCCCCTACGAGCAGTACTTC.

The chain joins TRBV19 to TRBJ2-4, with D perhaps TRBD1 (6 bases). There are 13 residues in the CDR3. Germline CDR1 reads LNHDA; CDR2 reads SQIVND (reference sequence). The V gene lost 4 bases and the J gene lost 8 bases, with 12 bases spanning the gap. The CDR3 coding sequence is TGTGCCAGTAGTACGAACAGGGTTGACATTCAGTACTTC. Protein product: CASSTNRVDIQYF.

The V gene is TRBV5-4, the J gene TRBJ2-7; 9 bases fit TRBD1. There are 18 residues in the CDR3. Germline CDR1 is SGHNT and CDR2 is YYREEE (reference sequence). J gave up 3 bases and V 0 bases, and 13 bases lay outside the gene matches. CDR3: CASSLVGTGSYNFYEQYF. CDR3 nucleotides: TGTGCCAGCAGCTTGGTCGGGACAGGGTCCTATAACTTCTACGAGCAGTACTTC.

A single count supports this clone. The rearrangement uses TRBV4-1 and TRBJ1-6; tentative D call: TRBD1 (6 bases). Trimming took off 0 bases at V and 5 bases at J, with 11 bases between the two ends. Germline V gene sequence: CDR1 MGHRA, CDR2 YSYEKL. The CDR3 covers 16 residues. CDR3 sequence (DNA): TGCGCCAGCAGCCAAGACCGGGGGCAAAATAATTCACCCCTCCACTTT. This gives the protein CASSQDRGQNNSPLHF.

The chain uses TRBV6-1 and TRBJ2-1; D ambiguous. The CDR3 covers 15 residues. Germline V gene data show CDR1 as MNHNS and CDR2 as SASEGT. V lost 4 bases and J 4 bases, leaving 14 bases between the germline ends. The CDR3 DNA sequence: TGTGCCAGCAGTGCCCGAGCGTTTCCGTACAATGAGCAGTTCTTC. Its translation: CASSARAFPYNEQFF.

CDR3 DNA: TGTGCCAGCAGTGCACACCCAGGGTCCACTGAAGCTTTCTTT. Amino acid sequence: CASSAHPGSTEAFF. The rearrangement uses TRBV28 and TRBJ1-1; TRBD1 is a possible D gene (5 bases). V gave up 5 bases and J gave up 4 bases, with 14 bases separating them. Germline V CDR1 and CDR2: MDHEN, SYDVKM. The CDR3 is 14 residues long.

The chain joins TRBV5-4 to TRBJ2-2; 8 nucleotides line up with TRBD2. The J segment lost 5 bases and the V segment lost 4 bases, leaving 10 bases of the junction unmatched. The CDR3 has 16 amino acids. CDR1 is SGHNT and CDR2 is YYREEE in the germline V gene (reference sequence). DNA for the CDR3: TGTGCCAGCAGCCCTCCGGGAGGGGCGCGTACCGGGGAGCTGTTTTTT. This translates into CASSPPGGARTGELFF.

The V and J genes are TRBV6-1 and TRBJ2-4, with 12 positions matching TRBD2. This CDR3 is built from 16 residues. Unmatched junction bases numbered 4, after V lost 1 base and J lost 6 bases. Germline values: CDR1 MNHNS, CDR2 SASEGT. The chain's CDR3 is CASSEGLAGGVNIQYF. For the CDR3, the DNA is TGTGCCAGCAGTGAAGGTCTAGCGGGAGGGGTAAACATTCAGTACTTC.

The chain employs TRBV5-1 and TRBJ2-1, with D possibly being TRBD2 (7 bases). The CDR3 is 13 amino acids. Per the germline V gene, CDR1 is SGHRS and CDR2 is YFSETQ. Between the trimmed V and J ends, which lost 3 bases and 9 bases, there was a span of 13 bases. CDR3 DNA sequence: TGCGCCAGCAGCTCCGGGGGGCGGGGTGAGCAGTTCTTC. It encodes CASSSGGRGEQFF. Combining the CDR3 with reference TRBV5-1 and TRBJ2-1 gives the whole variable domain KAGVTQTPRYLIKTRGQQVTLSCSPISGHRSVSWYQQTPGQGLQFLFEYFSETQRNKGNFPGRFSGRQFSNSRSEMNVSTLELGDSALYLCASSSGGRGEQFFGPGTRLTVL.

This clone was observed at least ten times. In DNA, the CDR3 is TGTGCCAGCAGTACCAACTTGAACACTGAAGCTTTCTTT. Protein sequence: CASSTNLNTEAFF. The chain carries TRBV6-5 and TRBJ1-1, with unresolved D. The germline V gene encodes CDR1 MNHEY and CDR2 SVGAGI. This CDR3 has 13 residues. Trimming removed 5 bases from V and 0 bases from J, with 7 bases in between.

The V gene is TRBV6-1, the J gene TRBJ1-2; D call uncertain. This CDR3 comprises 13 residues. Looked up from germline, CDR1 is MNHNS and CDR2 is SASEGT. V gave up 1 base and J gave up 2 bases, with 5 bases separating them. The CDR3 DNA is TGTGCCAGCAGTGAAGGTTTGAACTATGGCTACACCTTC. Residues: CASSEGLNYGYTF.

Only a few counts were recorded for this clone. The chain is built from TRBV25-1 and TRBJ1-5, with TRBD1 as a possible D gene (6 bases). Trimming shortened V by 5 bases and J by 6 bases, and 14 bases separated the two germline ends. Germline CDR1 MGHDK, CDR2 SYGVNS. The CDR3 is made up of 14 amino acids. DNA for the CDR3: TGTGCCAGCAGTCGGACAGAAAGTAGTCAGCCCCAGCATTTT. Amino acid sequence: CASSRTESSQPQHF. The full variable domain, with the rest looked up from reference TRBV25-1 and TRBJ1-5, is EADIYQTPRYLVIGTGKKITLECSQTMGHDKMYWYQQDPGMELHLIHYSYGVNSTEKGDLSSESTVSRIRTEHFPLTLESARPSHTSQYLCASSRTESSQPQHFGDGTRLSIL.

V is TRBV5-1 and J is TRBJ1-1; 9 bases line up with TRBD1. From germline, CDR1 is SGHRS and CDR2 YFSETQ. The CDR3 is 15 residues long. The ends lost 7 bases at V and 4 bases at J; junction bases unmatched: 11. This CDR3 reads CASRPQGATGTEAFF. Here the CDR3 DNA reads TGCGCCAGCCGGCCACAGGGGGCCACGGGCACTGAAGCTTTCTTT.